This T cell receptor (beta chain) stems from a study of T cell changes during pregnancy in multiple sclerosis (dated by TCRdb to between 2019 and 2020). Background on the whole study: Changes in the T cell repertoire over the course of pregnancy were examined in this study in women with multiple sclerosis.

The receptor library was made with the immunoSEQ multiplex PCR assay. TCRdb took over this immuneACCESS table, retaining in-frame rearrangements with V and J assigned. Such tables are incomplete; in checked studies, under half of the missing clones stem from an unresolved V gene, and the remainder is unexplained. The sample table holds around 57,000 clones, of which around 94% were seen once. Together, the top ten hold less than 0.3% of the sample. Remarks on this clone: No antigen is known for it. No base-level quality is on record; no much larger clone is a single base apart.

Trimming removed 6 bases from V and 4 bases from J, leaving 12 bases between the germline ends. The germline V gene sets CDR1 to SGHTA and CDR2 to FQGTGA. The CDR3 numbers 13 residues from cysteine through phenylalanine. Only the CDR3 DNA stays, 39 bases, in frame from base 1. This receptor was obtained from a female donor with multiple sclerosis, enrolled in a pregnancy study. Rearrangement joined TRBV7-3 to TRBJ1-1, with no confident D gene call. The sample was CD4+ T cells from peripheral blood mononuclear cells, taken in the third trimester of pregnancy. CDR3 region: CASSLPGSTEAFF. At the DNA level, the sequence is TGTGCCAGCAGTCTTCCAGGTAGCACTGAAGCTTTCTTT.